Sequencing of this TCR beta chain was carried out in a study of shared clonotypes between healthy human individuals. Whole-study context: Those who served as donors were a couple of women and a few men between the ages of 18 and 49.

This clone showed up just a few times. Other DNA sequences in the sample encode the same CDR3. Recent vaccinations or acute infections were absent in the healthy HIV-negative adult donors. About 91 million PBMCs served as the genomic DNA source for unsorted samples. Germline assignment: CDR1 SGDLS and CDR2 YYNGEE. The V end lost 0 bases, the J end lost 7 bases, and 7 bases lay between the germline ends. There are 13 residues in the CDR3. Ten immunoSEQ deep assay plates were used to sequence the DNA of unsorted PBMCs. The data were produced by immunoSEQ multiplex PCR, yet TCRdb's version contains in-frame clones alone and is incomplete. The table shows fewer than 650,000 clones, with around three quarters occurring only once.

This sequence originates from a woman between 40 and 50 years old in good health. Some clones in this sample may be carry-over from other donors' samples. The sample consisted of PBMCs. J is TRBJ2-2 and V is TRBV9, with no clear D. CDR3 DNA: TGTGCCAGCAGCGTAGTTACCGACGGGGAGCTGTTTTTT. Translating gives CASSVVTDGELFF.